One and the same sample provided the 28 T cell receptor beta chains below, sequenced in a study of CD8+CD57+ T cells in acquired aplastic anemia. Profiles of TCR beta VDJ and CDR3 were generated from a genomic DNA template. TCRdb reprocessed the reads via MiXCR and lists one record per CDR3 protein. The data show hundreds of thousands of distinct CDR3 sequences, about two thirds seen once. The specimen was sorted CD4+, CD8+, or CD8+CD57+ T cells (not recorded which) from PBMCs. These TCRs come from a human donor in good health, serving as a control.

In this sample, this clonotype turned up many times. The chain recombines TRBV30 with TRBJ1-6, with 9 bases aligning to TRBD1. Germline loops: CDR1 GTSNPN, CDR2 SVGIG (reference sequence). With V trimmed by 5 bases and J by 10 bases, 9 bases remained unmatched. The CDR3 sequence is 14 residues long. CDR3 in DNA: TGTGCCTGGGACCCGGGACAGGGTGGCTCACCCCTCCACTTT. It codes for CAWDPGQGGSPLHF.

As to this clonotype: Sequence at one end of the junction differs from germline and may be a read error. This chain uses TRBV9 with TRBJ1-6; D unresolved. The CDR3 covers 13 residues. Germline values: CDR1 SGDLS, CDR2 YYNGEE. The CDR3 here is CASVVDRTSSYSF. CDR3 bases: TGTGCCAGCGTCGTAGACCGTACGTCGAGTTACTCCTTT.

The chain recombines TRBV7-7 with TRBJ1-5; the D is unclear. Trimming left V 1 base short and J 16 bases short, with 23 bases between. CDR1 is SSHAT, CDR2 FNYEAQ, per germline (reference sequence). CDR3 length: 15 amino acids. This chain's CDR3 is CASSLGEGQPQPFHF. CDR3 DNA sequence: TGTGCCAGCAGCTTAGGCGAGGGCCAGCCCCAGCCTTTTCATTTT.

This chain connects TRBV5-8 to TRBJ1-5; D is undetermined. This CDR3 has 13 amino acids. V dropped 5 bases and J dropped 3 bases, with 9 bases sitting between them. Germline lookup yields CDR1 SGHTS and CDR2 YDEGEE. Here the CDR3 DNA reads TGTGCCAGCAGTCATGAGACCAATCAGCCCCAGCATTTT. Its protein is CASSHETNQPQHF.

Note on this clonotype: Its ends do not fully match the called genes, so a read error is possible. The rearrangement uses TRBV7-2 and TRBJ1-6; no firm D call. Per germline, CDR1 SGHTA and CDR2 FQGNSA. CDR3 length equals 14 residues. DNA for the CDR3: TGTGCCAGCAGCTTAAACACGCAGCCCCAGCACTTTGGTTTT. It is translated as CASSLNTQPQHFGF.

CDR3 loop: CASSLPRRPTEAFF. In nucleotides, the CDR3 is TGTGCCAGCAGCCTACCCAGACGGCCCACTGAAGCTTTCTTT. The gene calls are TRBV7-2 and TRBJ1-1; unclear D gene. The CDR3 extends over 14 amino acids. Trimming took 5 bases from V and 4 from J, leaving 14 bases between them. Germline assignment: CDR1 SGHTA and CDR2 FQGNSA. Variable domain in full (rest from reference TRBV7-2 and TRBJ1-1): GAGVSQSPSNKVTEKGKDVELRCDPISGHTALYWYRQSLGQGLEFLIYFQGNSAPDKSGLPSDRFSAERTGGSVSTLTIQRTQQEDSAVYLCASSLPRRPTEAFFGQGTRLTVV.

J is TRBJ1-1 and V is TRBV6-6, with 7 bases matching TRBD1. The germline CDR1 and CDR2 sequences are MNHNY and SVGAGI (reference sequence). CDR3 length: 18 residues. CDR3: CAAGNAERGRGGWTEAFF. The CDR3, as DNA: TGTGCAGCAGGTAACGCCGAGAGGGGCAGGGGGGGCTGGACTGAAGCTTTCTTT.

The V call is TRBV11-3, the J call TRBJ1-1; 7 nucleotides line up with TRBD1. With V trimmed by 5 bases and J by 9 bases, 6 bases remained unmatched. CDR3 length: 12 amino acids. CDR1 is SGHNT and CDR2 is YENEEA in the germline V gene. CDR3 sequence reads: CASSPRTGKAFF. The CDR3 coding sequence is TGTGCCAGCAGCCCAAGGACAGGTAAAGCTTTCTTT.

On this clonotype: An end of the junction does not agree with germline; a read error may underlie this. The V gene is TRBV7-8, the J gene TRBJ1-6; no definite D call. Germline assignment: CDR1 SGHVS and CDR2 FQNEAQ. This CDR3 region has 14 residues. The chain's CDR3 is CASNPRRGYYEQYF. CDR3 DNA: TGTGCCAGCAACCCACGCAGAGGCTATTACGAGCAGTACTTT.

This clonotype has at least ten counts. The chain joins TRBV19 to TRBJ1-1, with D possibly being TRBD1 (6 bases). Trimming stripped 5 bases from V and 3 bases from J, with 28 bases between. The length of the CDR3 is 19 residues. The germline CDR1 and CDR2 sequences are LNHDA and SQIVND (reference sequence). CDR3 nucleotide sequence: TGTGCCAGTAGTCCCGGGGTCGCCGTGACAGGAAGGATAGACACTGAAGCTTTCTTT. Translation gives CASSPGVAVTGRIDTEAFF.

V gene TRBV15 combines with J gene TRBJ2-5; D remains unclear. There are 16 residues in the CDR3. Germline assignment: CDR1 LNHNV and CDR2 YYDKDF (reference sequence). V lost 4 bases, J lost 5 bases, and 20 bases lay in between. CDR3 sequence: CATSNYMTGSRETQYF. The DNA for the CDR3 is TGTGCCACCAGCAATTATATGACGGGCAGTCGGGAGACCCAGTACTTC.

The chain recombines TRBV24-1 with TRBJ2-3, with 8 bases lining up with TRBD2. V lost 10 bases, J lost 5 bases, and 13 bases stayed unmatched. Germline CDR1 is KGHDR and CDR2 is SFDVKD. CDR3 length: 15 amino acids. CDR3 bases: TGTGCCACAGCAGCGGGAGAGCCCGCAGTAGATACGCAGTATTTT. Translating gives CATAAGEPAVDTQYF.

The chain is built from TRBV7-2 and TRBJ1-1; no definite D call. This CDR3 contains 16 residues. Germline lookup yields CDR1 SGHTA and CDR2 FQGNSA. Trimming shortened V by 2 bases and J by 1 base, and 14 bases separated the two germline ends. The chain's CDR3 is CASSLPGHGKNTEAFF. The CDR3 region has the DNA TGTGCCAGCAGCTTACCCGGGCACGGGAAGAACACTGAAGCTTTCTTT.

This chain joins TRBV5-1 and TRBJ1-6; the match to TRBD1 covers 10 bases. Trimming at V came to 4 bases and at J to 9 bases, leaving 13 bases not matched to a gene. The CDR3 extends over 17 amino acids. CDR1 is SGHRS, CDR2 YFSETQ, per germline. This CDR3 is CASSREPGQGFGSPLHF. The CDR3 DNA follows: TGCGCCAGCAGCAGGGAACCGGGACAGGGGTTTGGTTCACCCCTCCACTTT.

As concerns this clonotype: A junction boundary mismatches the germline segment, possibly from a read error. This chain joins TRBV7-9 and TRBJ1-2; perhaps TRBD1 as D (5 bases). Looked up from germline, CDR1 is SEHNR and CDR2 is FQNEAQ (reference sequence). This CDR3 spans 14 amino acids. DNA of the CDR3: TGTGCCAGCAGCTTAGGGCAGCCTGGGGCCAACGTCCTGTTC. As protein: CASSLGQPGANVLF.

On this clonotype itself: Given a much more abundant clone one base away, this may be a read error. The V call is TRBV6-2 or TRBV6-3, the J call TRBJ2-3, with 7 nucleotides matching TRBD1. Losses at the gene ends were 0 bases for V and 4 bases for J; bases not matched to a gene: 4. Germline values: CDR1 MNHEY, CDR2 SVGEGT. The CDR3 totals 15 residues. DNA for the CDR3: TGTGCCAGCAGTTACTCGGACAGGCTCCCAGATACGCAGTATTTT. It codes for CASSYSDRLPDTQYF.

This clonotype was seen many times. The chain couples TRBV6-1 to TRBJ1-3; D not certain. CDR1 and CDR2 from the germline V gene are MNHNS and SASEGT. The CDR3 runs to 13 residues. Deletions cut 8 bases from V and 0 bases from J, with 8 bases between. The CDR3, as DNA: TGTGCCAGCCGACTTTTCTCTGGAAACACCATATATTTT. Translating it yields CASRLFSGNTIYF.

This rearrangement joins TRBV4-3 to TRBJ2-1; 11 nucleotides align to TRBD2. J was trimmed by 9 bases and V by 4 bases; bases with no gene match: 14. The germline gives CDR1 LGHNA, CDR2 YSLEER. The CDR3 spans 17 residues. CDR3 residues: CASSLHLPGLAAAEQFF. The CDR3 DNA follows: TGCGCCAGCAGCCTTCACTTACCGGGACTAGCGGCTGCTGAGCAGTTCTTC.

CDR3 DNA: TGTGCCAGCAGAACGATCGTGAGCACTGAAGCTTTCTTT. Translation: CASRTIVSTEAFF. J is TRBJ1-1 and V is TRBV9, with D hard to call. Trimming stripped 5 bases from V and 4 bases from J, with 12 bases between. The CDR3 totals 13 residues. Germline CDR1 is SGDLS and CDR2 is YYNGEE.

J is TRBJ2-3 and V is TRBV5-1; D is possibly TRBD2 (6 bases). V shed 0 bases and J shed 6 bases, with 14 bases lying between them. Germline V CDR1 and CDR2: SGHRS, YFSETQ. This CDR3 has 15 amino acids. Here the CDR3 DNA reads TGCGCCAGCAGCTTGGCGGTAGCGGTGGAGGATACGCAGTATTTT. As protein: CASSLAVAVEDTQYF.

This sequence joins TRBV2 and TRBJ2-7; a possible D gene is TRBD2 (5 bases). V was clipped by 9 bases and J by 6 bases, with 18 bases between them. This CDR3 has 13 amino acids. Germline loops: CDR1 SNHLY, CDR2 FYNNEI. The CDR3 loop is CASSPRDAFEQYF. CDR3 sequence (DNA): TGTGCCAGTAGTCCCCGGGATGCTTTCGAGCAGTACTTC.

Remarks on this clonotype: Since the CDR3 does not end with the conserved phenylalanine or tryptophan, this likely comes from a read error. No DNA is shown, since the ends of the CDR3 on it are uncertain; the CDR3 is the one TCRdb lists. This chain uses TRBV19 with TRBJ2-5; the table's D call of TRBD2 was not tested on the DNA. CDR1 LNHDA and CDR2 SQIVND come from the germline V gene (reference sequence). Termini included, the CDR3 measures 14 amino acids. The CDR3 spells CASSIDGRGASKYI.

The chain is built from TRBV5-4 and TRBJ2-1; TRBD2 is a possible D gene (6 bases). The germline V and J ends were trimmed by 2 bases and 1 base, with 13 bases remaining between them. Germline CDR1 and CDR2: SGHNT and YYREEE (reference sequence). This CDR3 is built from 16 residues. In DNA, the CDR3 is TGTGCCAGCAGCTTTGAGGGGACTCTATCCTACAATGAGCAGTTCTTC. It translates to CASSFEGTLSYNEQFF.

Many counts were recorded for this clonotype. The J gene is TRBJ2-3, the V gene TRBV5-8; the D call may be TRBD1 or TRBD2 (10 bases each). The ends were cut back, 0 bases at V and 9 bases at J, with 23 bases in the middle. The germline V gene has CDR1 SGHTS and CDR2 YDEGEE. The CDR3 runs 17 residues. CDR3 coding DNA: TGTGCCAGCAGCTTGGAGGGACAGGGGACTAGCGAGGACACGCAGTATTTT. Encoded protein: CASSLEGQGTSEDTQYF.

On this clonotype itself: Germline and junction disagree at one end, which may indicate a read error. The rearrangement links TRBV7-9 to TRBJ2-1; perhaps D is TRBD1 or TRBD2 (6 bases each). Germline V CDR1 and CDR2: SEHNR, FQNEAQ (reference sequence). This CDR3 comprises 15 residues. The CDR3, as DNA: TGTGCCAGCAGTTTAGGAGGGGGGCCCAGAGATGAGCAGTTCTTC. This gives the protein CASSLGGGPRDEQFF.

This clonotype was observed at least ten times. V usage is TRBV19 and J usage is TRBJ2-3; D might be TRBD1 (5 bases). Germline lookup yields CDR1 LNHDA and CDR2 SQIVND (reference sequence). The V and J ends lost 3 bases and 2 bases respectively, with 18 bases between them. The CDR3 is 17 amino acids. CDR3 bases: TGTGCCAGTAGTATCAAAGGGGCTCCGGCCATCACAGATACGCAGTATTTT. It specifies CASSIKGAPAITDTQYF.

This clonotype was found many times. The chain links TRBV11-2 to TRBJ2-2; 7 nucleotides agree with TRBD1. J was trimmed by 4 bases and V by 2 bases; bases with no gene match: 1. In germline, CDR1 is SGHAT, CDR2 FQNNGV. The CDR3 is 14 residues long. The CDR3: CASSLQGVTGELFF. CDR3 coding DNA: TGTGCCAGCAGCTTACAGGGGGTCACCGGGGAGCTGTTTTTT.

The genes are TRBV19 and TRBJ2-3; 7 nucleotides line up with TRBD2. Germline V gene data show CDR1 as LNHDA and CDR2 as SQIVND (reference sequence). V lost 8 bases to trimming and J lost 0 bases; unmatched junction nucleotides: 11. The CDR3 totals 16 residues. In nucleotides, the CDR3 is TGTGCCAGTTCGAAGAGGCGGGAGAAGAGCACAGATACGCAGTATTTT. Residues: CASSKRREKSTDTQYF.